These T cell receptor beta chains were read from a single sample in a study of CD8+ T cells in alopecia areata. Sequencing was performed with immunoSEQ multiplex PCR; in TCRdb, only in-frame clones are kept and a portion is missing. In the table there are 150,000 to 200,000 clones, about 72% of which are singletons. The sequencing used CD8+ T cells sorted from blood, collected at week 0. Source of these receptors: a human donor with alopecia areata. CDR3s include the opening cysteine and the closing phenylalanine or tryptophan. D genes are given only for firm matches. Only part of the rows carry a size: once, few, many, or a class if the clone is expanded.

J gene	clone size	V gene	D gene	CDR3 DNA	CDR3 protein
TRBJ2-3	NA	TRBV5-1	NA	TGCGCCAGCAGCGTGCCCACAGATACGCAGTATTTT	CASSVPTDTQYF
TRBJ1-1	NA	TRBV6-5	NA	TGTGCCAGCAGACTGAACACTGAAGCTTTCTTT	CASRLNTEAFF
TRBJ1-2	NA	TRBV29-1	NA	TGCAGCGTTTCGGGCTTTTATGGCTACACCTTC	CSVSGFYGYTF
TRBJ2-5	NA	TRBV5-1	NA	TGCGCCAGCAGCTTTGGAGAGACCCAGTACTTC	CASSFGETQYF
TRBJ2-7	NA	TRBV4-1	TRBD2	TGCGCCAGCAGCCACGCCCCCCAAAGCGGGGCCCCCTCCTACGAGCAGTACTTC	CASSHAPQSGAPSYEQYF
TRBJ2-2	NA	TRBV30	TRBD1	TGTGCCTGGAGTGCGTTGGCACAGGGGCTCACCGGGGAGCTGTTTTTT	CAWSALAQGLTGELFF
TRBJ2-1	NA	TRBV7-9	TRBD2	TGTGCCAGCAGCGCCACTAGCGGGGAGGACAATGAGCAGTTCTTC	CASSATSGEDNEQFF
TRBJ2-7	few	TRBV29-1	NA	TGCAGCGTTCGTACCCGGAATTCCTACGAGCAGTACTTC	CSVRTRNSYEQYF
TRBJ2-7	NA	TRBV7-9	TRBD1	TGTGCCACCAGGACAGGGGGCGCCGAGCAGTACTTC	CATRTGGAEQYF
TRBJ1-2	few	TRBV5-1	NA	TGCGCCAGCAGCTTGGGCGGCGGGGATGGCTACACCTTC	CASSLGGGDGYTF
TRBJ2-1	NA	TRBV25-1	NA	TGTGCCAGCAGTGATGGGGGGAACAGGGTTCCCTACAATGAGCAGTTCTTC	CASSDGGNRVPYNEQFF
TRBJ2-1	few	TRBV20-1	NA	TGCAGTGCTAGACGGGAAAATGAGCAGTTCTTC	CSARRENEQFF
TRBJ2-1	NA	TRBV27	TRBD1	TGTGCCAGCAGTGCGACAGGGAAAGGGATCAATGAGCAGTTCTTC	CASSATGKGINEQFF
TRBJ1-2	NA	TRBV5-4	NA	TGTGCCAGCAGCCAGCCCGACATGTATGGCTACACCTTC	CASSQPDMYGYTF